The TCR beta chain under discussion was sequenced for a study of shared clonotypes between healthy human individuals. General study results and limits: Depth of sequencing was expected to influence donor clonotype sharing.

This clone is a singleton in its sample. Its cognate antigen is unknown. CDR3 size: 15 residues. Germline V gene data show CDR1 as SGHTA and CDR2 as FQGNSA. Deletions cut 2 bases from V and 2 bases from J, with 13 bases between. Profiled with immunoSEQ multiplex PCR; TCRdb holds only in-frame clones, not every one. The sample yields 950,000 to 1,100,000 clones, approximately 80% seen once. The sequencing sample was made of memory CD4+ T cells from PBMCs. Sample subset: CD45RA-negative fraction. J is TRBJ2-7 and V is TRBV7-2; D assignment may be TRBD1 or TRBD2 (5 bases each). This receptor was identified in a man in his late teens or twenties in good health. Some clones in this sample may be carry-over from other donors' samples. The CDR3 sequence: CASSLMGTGTYEQYF. CDR3 DNA sequence: TGTGCCAGCAGCTTAATGGGGACGGGAACCTACGAGCAGTACTTC.